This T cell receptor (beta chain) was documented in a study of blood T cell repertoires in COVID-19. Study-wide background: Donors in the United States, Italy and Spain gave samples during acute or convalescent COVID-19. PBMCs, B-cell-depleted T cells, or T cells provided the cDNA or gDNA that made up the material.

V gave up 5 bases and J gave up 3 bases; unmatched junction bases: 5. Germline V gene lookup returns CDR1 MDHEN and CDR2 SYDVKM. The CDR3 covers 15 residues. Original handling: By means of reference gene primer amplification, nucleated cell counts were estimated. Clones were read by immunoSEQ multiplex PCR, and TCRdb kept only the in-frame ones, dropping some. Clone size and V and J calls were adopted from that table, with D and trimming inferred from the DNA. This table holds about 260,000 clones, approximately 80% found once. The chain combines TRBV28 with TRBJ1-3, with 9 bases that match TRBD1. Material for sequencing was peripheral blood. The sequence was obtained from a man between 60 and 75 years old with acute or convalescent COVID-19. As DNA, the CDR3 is TGTGCCAGCAGTATCCACAGGGGGCTTGGAAACACCATATATTTT. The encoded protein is CASSIHRGLGNTIYF.